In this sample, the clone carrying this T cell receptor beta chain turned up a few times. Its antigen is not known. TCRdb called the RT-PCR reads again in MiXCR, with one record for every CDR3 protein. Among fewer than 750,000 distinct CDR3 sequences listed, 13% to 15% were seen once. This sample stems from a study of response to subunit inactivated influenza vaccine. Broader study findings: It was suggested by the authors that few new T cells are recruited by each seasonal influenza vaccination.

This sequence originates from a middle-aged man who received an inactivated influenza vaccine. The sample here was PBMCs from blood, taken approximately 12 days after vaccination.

The CDR3: CATSDDGDVGKQYF. The CDR3 coding sequence is TGTGCCACCAGTGACGACGGGGATGTAGGGAAGCAGTACTTC. The rearrangement uses TRBV24-1 and TRBJ2-7, with a tentative D call TRBD2 (5 bases). Germline V gene lookup returns CDR1 KGHDR and CDR2 SFDVKD. The CDR3 is made up of 14 amino acids. V was clipped by 4 bases and J by 8 bases, with 17 bases between them.